This T cell receptor (beta chain) was retrieved from a study of blood T cell repertoires in COVID-19. Background on the study: Material from acute and convalescent COVID-19 was sourced from the United States, Italy and Spain. PBMCs, B-cell-depleted T cells, or T cells provided the cDNA or gDNA that made up the material.

Authors' methods: From reference gene primer amplification, estimates of nucleated cell counts were derived. Profiled with immunoSEQ multiplex PCR; TCRdb holds only in-frame clones, not every one. The V and J calls and the clone size are those of that table, but D and trimming were determined from the DNA. The sample records approximately 61,000 clones, 70% to 85% being singletons. Trimming at V came to 4 bases and at J to 4 bases, leaving 11 bases not matched to a gene. This CDR3 has 17 amino acids. Germline CDR1 MGHRA, CDR2 YSYEKL. The sequence derives from a woman aged 65 to 85 with acute or convalescent COVID-19. Sequencing was done on a sample of peripheral blood. J is TRBJ2-3 and V is TRBV4-1, with TRBD2 identical over 10 bases. CDR3 bases: TGCGCCAGCAGCCCAACCCCTCTAGCGGGGGTTTCAGATACGCAGTATTTT. Protein product: CASSPTPLAGVSDTQYF.